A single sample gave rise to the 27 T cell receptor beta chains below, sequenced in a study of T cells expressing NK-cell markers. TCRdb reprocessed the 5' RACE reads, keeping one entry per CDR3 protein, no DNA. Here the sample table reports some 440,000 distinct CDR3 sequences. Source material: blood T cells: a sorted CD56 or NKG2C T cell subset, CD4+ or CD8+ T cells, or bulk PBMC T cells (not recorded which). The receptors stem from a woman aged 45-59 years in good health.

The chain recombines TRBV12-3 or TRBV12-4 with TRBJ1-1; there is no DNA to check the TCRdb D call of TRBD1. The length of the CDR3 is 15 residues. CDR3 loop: CASRRQGAKEAEAFF.

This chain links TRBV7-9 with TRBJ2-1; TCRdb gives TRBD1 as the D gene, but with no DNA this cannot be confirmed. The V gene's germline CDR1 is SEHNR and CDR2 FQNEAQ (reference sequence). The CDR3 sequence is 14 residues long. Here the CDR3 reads CASRATGVGNEQFF.

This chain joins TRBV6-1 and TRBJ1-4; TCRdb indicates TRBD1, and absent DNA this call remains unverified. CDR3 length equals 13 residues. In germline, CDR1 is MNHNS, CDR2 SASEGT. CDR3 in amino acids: CASNRQGGEKLFF.

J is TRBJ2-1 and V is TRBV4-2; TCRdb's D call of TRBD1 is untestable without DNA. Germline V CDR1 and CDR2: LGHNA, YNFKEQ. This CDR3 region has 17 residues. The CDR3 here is CASSQTPGQGVHNEQFF.

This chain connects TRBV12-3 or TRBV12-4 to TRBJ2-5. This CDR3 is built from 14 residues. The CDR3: CASSLGPRGETQYF.

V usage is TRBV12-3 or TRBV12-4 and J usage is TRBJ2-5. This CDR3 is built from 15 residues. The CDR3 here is CASSLTITAQETQYF.

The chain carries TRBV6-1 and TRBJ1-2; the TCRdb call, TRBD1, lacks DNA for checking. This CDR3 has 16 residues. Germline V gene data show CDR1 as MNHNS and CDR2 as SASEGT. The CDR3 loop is CASSEGMNRGGYGYTF.

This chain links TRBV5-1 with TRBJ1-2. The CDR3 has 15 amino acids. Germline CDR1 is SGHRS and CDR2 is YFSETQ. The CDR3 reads CASSLDSRQGYGYTF.

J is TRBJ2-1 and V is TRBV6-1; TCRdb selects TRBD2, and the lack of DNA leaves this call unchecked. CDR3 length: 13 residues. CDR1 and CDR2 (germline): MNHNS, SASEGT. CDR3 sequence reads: CATRTSGSSEQFF.

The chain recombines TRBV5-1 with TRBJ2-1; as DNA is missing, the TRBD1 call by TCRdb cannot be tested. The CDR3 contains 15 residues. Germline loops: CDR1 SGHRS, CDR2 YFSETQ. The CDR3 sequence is CASSLQGWAYNEQFF. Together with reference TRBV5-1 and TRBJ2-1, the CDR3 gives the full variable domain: KAGVTQTPRYLIKTRGQQVTLSCSPISGHRSVSWYQQTPGQGLQFLFEYFSETQRNKGNFPGRFSGRQFSNSRSEMNVSTLELGDSALYLCASSLQGWAYNEQFFGPGTRLTVL.

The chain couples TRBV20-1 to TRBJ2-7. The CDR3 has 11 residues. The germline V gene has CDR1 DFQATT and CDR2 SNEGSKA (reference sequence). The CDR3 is CSASGSYEQYF.

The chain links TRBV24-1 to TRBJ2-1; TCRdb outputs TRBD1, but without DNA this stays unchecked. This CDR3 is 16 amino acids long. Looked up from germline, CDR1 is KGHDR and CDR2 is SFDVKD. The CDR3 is CATSDSGQGVDNEQFF.

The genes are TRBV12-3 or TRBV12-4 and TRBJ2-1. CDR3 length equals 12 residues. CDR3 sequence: CASRSNYNEQFF.

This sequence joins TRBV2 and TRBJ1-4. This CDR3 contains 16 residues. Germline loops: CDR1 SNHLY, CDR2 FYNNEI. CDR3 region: CASSPSRGRTNEKLFF.

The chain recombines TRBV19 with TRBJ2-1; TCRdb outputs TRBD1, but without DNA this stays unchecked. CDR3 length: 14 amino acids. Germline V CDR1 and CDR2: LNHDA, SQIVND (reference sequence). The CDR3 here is CASSTGFGAFHQFF.

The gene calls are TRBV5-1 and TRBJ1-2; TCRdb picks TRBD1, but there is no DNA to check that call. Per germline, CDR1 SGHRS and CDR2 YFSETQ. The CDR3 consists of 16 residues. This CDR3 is CASSLGAQRQDYGYTF.

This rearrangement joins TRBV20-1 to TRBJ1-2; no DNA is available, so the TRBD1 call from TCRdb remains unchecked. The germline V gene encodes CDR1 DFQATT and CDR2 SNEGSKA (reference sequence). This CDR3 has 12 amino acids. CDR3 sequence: CSASEGGWGYTF.

This chain's CDR3 is CSAARNEKLFF. V gene TRBV20-1 combines with J gene TRBJ1-4. The CDR3 is 11 residues long. CDR1 is DFQATT, CDR2 SNEGSKA, per germline (reference sequence).

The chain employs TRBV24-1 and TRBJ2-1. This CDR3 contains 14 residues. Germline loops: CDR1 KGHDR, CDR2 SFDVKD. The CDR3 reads CATSDSTSYNEQFF.

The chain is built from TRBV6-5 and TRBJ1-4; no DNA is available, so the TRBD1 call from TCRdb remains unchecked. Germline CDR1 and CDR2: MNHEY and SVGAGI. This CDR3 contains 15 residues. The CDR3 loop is CASSNTGEVSEKLFF.

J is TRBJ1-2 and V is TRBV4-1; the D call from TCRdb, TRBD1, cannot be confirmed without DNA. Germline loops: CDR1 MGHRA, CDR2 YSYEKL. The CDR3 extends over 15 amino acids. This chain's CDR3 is CATNYPGRGSYGYTF.

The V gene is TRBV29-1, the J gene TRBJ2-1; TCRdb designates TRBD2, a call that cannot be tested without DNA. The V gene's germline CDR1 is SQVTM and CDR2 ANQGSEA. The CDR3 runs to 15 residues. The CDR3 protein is CSVEFRLALYNEQFF.

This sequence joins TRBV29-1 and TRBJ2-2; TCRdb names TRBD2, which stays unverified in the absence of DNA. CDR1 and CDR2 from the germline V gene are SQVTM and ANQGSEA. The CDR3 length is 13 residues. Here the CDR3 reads CSGGSERTGELFF.

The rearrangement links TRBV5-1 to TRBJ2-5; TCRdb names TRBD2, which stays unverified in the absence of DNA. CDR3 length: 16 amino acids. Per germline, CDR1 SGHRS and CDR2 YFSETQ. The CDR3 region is CASSFLGLAEGETQYF.

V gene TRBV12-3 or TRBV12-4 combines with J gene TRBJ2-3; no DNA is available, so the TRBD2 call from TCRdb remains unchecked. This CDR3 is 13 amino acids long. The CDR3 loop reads CASRPTSGRTQYF.

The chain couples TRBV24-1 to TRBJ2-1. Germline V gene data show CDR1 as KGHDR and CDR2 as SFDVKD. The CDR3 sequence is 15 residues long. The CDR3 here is CATSYPSVSYNEQFF.

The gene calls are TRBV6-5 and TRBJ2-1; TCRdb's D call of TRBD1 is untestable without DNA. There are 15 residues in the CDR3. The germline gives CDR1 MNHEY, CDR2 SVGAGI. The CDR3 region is CASSSGQSSYNEQFF.